This entry lists 9 T cell receptor delta chains sequenced from one sample in a study of gamma-delta T cells after stem cell transplantation. TCRdb called clones anew from the RT-PCR reads with CATT. The sample includes some 1,300 delta-chain clones, around 2.6% of them seen just once. The sequencing input was gamma-delta T cells. These receptors all stem from a human donor. It is not recorded whose cells these are; they may come from a transplant donor.

Details on this clone: With a far larger clone one base away, a read error is the likely cause. The chain combines TRDV2 with TRDJ1; D gene unclear. This CDR3 is 15 amino acids long. The V gene's germline CDR1 is GEAIGNYY and CDR2 EKD. CDR3 in amino acids: CACGTVGEATDKLIF. The CDR3 nucleotides are TGTGCCTGTGGCACCGTTGGTGAGGCCACCGATAAACTCATCTTT.

This clone was picked up a small number of times. Only one base separates this from a far larger clonotype, so it likely reflects a read error. Other DNA sequences of this sample code for an identical CDR3. The chain joins TRDV2 to TRDJ3; TRDD3 matches at 13 bases. The CDR3 is made up of 21 amino acids. The germline V gene has CDR1 GEAIGNYY and CDR2 EKD. This chain's CDR3 is CACDTATGGYGSSWDTRQMFF. CDR3 sequence (DNA): TGTGCCTGTGACACGGCTACTGGGGGATACGGGAGCTCCTGGGACACCCGGCAGATGTTTTTC.

Worth noting for this clone: With only one base between it and a far larger clone, this is likely a read error. The sample has other DNA sequences that encode this CDR3 too. V is TRDV2 and J is TRDJ3; D not resolved. The CDR3 is made up of 21 amino acids. With 0 bases removed from V and 0 bases from J, the gap between germline ends came to 20 bases. From germline, CDR1 is GEAIGNYY and CDR2 EKD. The CDR3 spells CACDTFGLAGPSSWDTRQMFF. The CDR3 nucleotides read TGTGCCTGTGACACCTTTGGCCTAGCGGGCCCAAGCTCCTGGGACACCCGACAGATGTTTTTC.

This clone showed up just a few times. TCRdb shows a much larger clone's protein in place of this DNA's translation, and the two differ at residue 5, likely through a read error; the protein shown is translated from the DNA. The chain combines TRDV2 with TRDJ1; 12 nucleotides line up with TRDD3. Germline V gives CDR1 GEAIGNYY, CDR2 EKD. The trim removed 3 bases at V and 2 bases at J, leaving 9 bases unmatched. The CDR3 has 17 residues. In DNA form, the CDR3 reads TGTGCCTGTGACGCCGTACTGGGGGATACTTCAACCGATAAACTCATCTTT. This sequence encodes CACDAVLGDTSTDKLIF.

This clone was counted a few times. This likely came from a read error, as a far larger clone is one base away. The rearrangement links TRDV2 to TRDJ1, with D perhaps TRDD3 (6 bases). The CDR3 extends over 14 amino acids. Germline V gene sequence: CDR1 GEAIGNYY, CDR2 EKD. V lost 1 base, J lost 5 bases, and 13 bases lay in between. CDR3 protein: CACDTAGVTDKLIF. For the CDR3, the DNA is TGTGCCTGTGACACTGCTGGGGTGACGGATAAACTCATCTTT.

About this clone itself: A much larger clone sits a single nucleotide away, making a read error possible. The same CDR3 is also encoded by other DNA sequences in this sample. The genes are TRDV2 and TRDJ1; 10 positions agree with TRDD3. The CDR3 loop spans 21 amino acids. V gave up 0 bases and J gave up 1 base; unmatched junction bases: 19. Germline loops: CDR1 GEAIGNYY, CDR2 EKD. This chain's CDR3 is CACDTLMGLGDIQGGTDKLIF. CDR3 nucleotide sequence: TGTGCCTGTGACACCCTCATGGGTCTGGGGGATATCCAAGGGGGCACCGATAAACTCATCTTT.

A word on this clone: The amino acid sequence in TCRdb belongs to a much larger clone and departs from this DNA's translation at residue 10, likely a sequencing read error; the sequence shown is translated from the DNA. The CDR3 sequence: CACDTVRLGGKYTDKLIF. The CDR3, as DNA: TGTGCCTGTGACACCGTCAGGCTGGGGGGCAAGTACACCGATAAACTCATCTTT. The rearrangement uses TRDV2 and TRDJ1, with 7 bases aligning to TRDD3. With V trimmed by 0 bases and J by 0 bases, 12 bases remained unmatched. The CDR3 consists of 18 residues. Germline loops: CDR1 GEAIGNYY, CDR2 EKD.

As for this clone: TCRdb's listed protein matches a much larger clone and diverges from this DNA's translation at residue 5, likely through a read error; the protein shown comes from the DNA. This chain connects TRDV2 to TRDJ1; D not certain. Germline V gene lookup returns CDR1 GEAIGNYY and CDR2 EKD. The V end was cut by 0 bases, the J end by 3 bases, with 10 bases between. The CDR3 contains 14 residues. The CDR3 region has the DNA TGTGCCTGTGACACCCTACTGTCCGCCGATAAACTCATCTTT. This translates into CACDTLLSADKLIF.

Worth noting for this clone: This DNA translates differently at residue 3 from the TCRdb protein, which is that of a much larger clone; a read error is likely, and the protein shown is the DNA's own translation. This chain joins TRDV2 and TRDJ3; 10 nucleotides agree with TRDD3. CDR1 GEAIGNYY and CDR2 EKD come from the germline V gene. CDR3 size: 19 residues. The CDR3 protein is CARDTLLGDASWDTRQMFF. CDR3 sequence (DNA): TGTGCCCGTGACACGTTACTGGGGGATGCCTCCTGGGACACCCGACAGATGTTTTTC.